This T cell receptor (beta chain) was obtained from a study of early T cells in non-severe SARS-CoV-2 infection (dated by TCRdb to 2020 to 2022). Background for the entire study: Because TCR sequencing relied on bulk RNA taken from unsorted whole blood, pairing of alpha and beta chains was not possible.

The method was 5' RACE. Sequencing instrument: NextSeq 500. Unique molecular identifiers were attached to individual cDNA molecules in the TCR library protocol so that sequencing error and PCR bias could be corrected. Both TCR alpha and beta chains were sequenced, and tight co-correlation was observed between alpha and beta sequence abundances in each sample. As for how the authors treated the data: Decombinator V4 was used to perform V gene, J gene and CDR3 annotation of TCR sequences. Expanded TCRs were defined as changing significantly between any two time points under a Poisson model with p below 0.0001. TCR abundances were normalised to the total number of TCRs sequenced in each sample and reported as counts per million. VDJdb, accessed 1 November 2021, was searched for CMV, EBV and SARS-CoV-2 annotated TCRs, with TCRs annotated for multiple antigens excluded. The public reads were run again by TCRdb, first through fastp at Q25 and then through MiXCR, and only productive beta chains were kept. Rows merge per CDR3 protein into single entries with the most common DNA and genes. V and J calls and clone size were set by TCRdb, not the authors. This sample gives fewer than 80,000 distinct CDR3 sequences in total; roughly 9% of them show up just once. Clones ranked in the top ten supply 13% of the sample.

The study was a case-control design nested within a healthcare worker cohort in London, UK, with weekly nasopharyngeal swab PCR tests and blood sampling. Healthcare workers were recruited during the week of the UK lockdown, between 23 and 31 March 2020, and followed weekly for up to roughly 15 weeks. This clonotype appeared many times. Its target antigen remains unknown. No per-base quality is available; no much larger clone lies one base away. Overall results and qualifications from the work: VDJdb matching was skewed toward anti-spike CD8 responses and likely underestimated virus-specific expansions by missing private and CD4 specificities.

The sample consisted of whole blood, taken at baseline. The source is an adult who was a healthcare worker with PCR-confirmed SARS-CoV-2 infection or an uninfected control (not recorded which).

The CDR3 protein is CASSLGAIRTDTQYF. The nucleotide sequence is given as TGCGCCAGCAGCTTGGGGGCTATACGCACAGATACGCAGTATTTT. The chain links TRBV5-1 with TRBJ2-3; the D gene remains uncertain. CDR1 SGHRS and CDR2 YFSETQ were looked up in the germline V gene. V is pared back by 0 bases and J by 1 base, with 9 bases lying between the germline termini. The CDR3, from cysteine to phenylalanine, totals 15 residues. Of all the DNA, just the CDR3 is kept, 45 bases in frame from base 1. Here the CDR3 is joined to the reference TRBV5-1 and TRBJ2-3 genes, and the full variable domain is: KAGVTQTPRYLIKTRGQQVTLSCSPISGHRSVSWYQQTPGQGLQFLFEYFSETQRNKGNFPGRFSGRQFSNSRSEMNVSTLELGDSALYLCASSLGAIRTDTQYFGPGTRLTVL.